This T cell receptor (beta chain) is from a study of OX40 agonist ivuxolimab in advanced cancers. At the level of the study: Enrollees could have had prior anti-PD-1, anti-PD-L1 or anti-CTLA-4 therapy, which more than 30% had received. Study-level findings and limits: Among T cells, CD8+ cells averaged more expanded clones than CD4+ cells. Among the lowest peripheral clonal expansion occurred in 0.1-3.0 mg/kg partial responders. Within 6 weeks, CD4+ and CD8+ blood T cells expanded clonally at 0.1 to 3.0 mg/kg.

Comment on this clone: What it binds is unknown.

This table comes from immunoSEQ multiplex PCR, and its TCRdb copy is limited to in-frame clones, with some not included. Altogether over 45,000 clones are present, 80% being singletons, with the ten largest covering roughly 4.2%. The CDR3 consists of 15 residues. Germline trimming cut 5 bases from V and 6 bases from J; bases unmatched to any gene: 9. CDR1 and CDR2 from the germline V gene are SGHAT and FQNNGV. The gene calls are TRBV11-2 and TRBJ2-1; 8 bases fit TRBD1. The source of this sequence is an adult with an advanced solid tumor such as melanoma, head and neck, liver or kidney cancer. The material was CD4+ or CD8+ T cells sorted from blood, obtained in a trial of the OX40 agonist ivuxolimab. The CDR3 region is CASSPSGQVSNEQFF. The CDR3 DNA is TGTGCCAGCAGCCCCTCGGGACAGGTCTCCAATGAGCAGTTCTTC. Filled out from reference TRBV11-2 and TRBJ2-1, the complete variable domain reads EAGVAQSPRYKIIEKRQSVAFWCNPISGHATLYWYQQILGQGPKLLIQFQNNGVVDDSQLPKDRFSAERLKGVDSTLKIQPAKLEDSAVYLCASSPSGQVSNEQFFGPGTRLTVL.